This is a list of T cell receptor beta chains from one sample in a study of T cells in Graves' hyperthyroidism and ophthalmopathy. TCRdb reprocessed the multiplex PCR reads via MiXCR and lists one record per CDR3 protein. The sample has about 520,000 distinct CDR3 sequences, approximately 25% seen once; the top ten hold about 10%. Sequencing was performed on blood. The receptors derive from a woman younger than 45 with Graves' ophthalmopathy. The CDR3 runs from the conserved cysteine through the conserved F or W. Each record gives: V gene, J gene, D gene, CDR3 length, clone size, CDR3 DNA, CDR3 protein. A D gene is named only where the DNA matches it firmly. For some rows the clone size is stated as once, few or many, or as a class when expanded; others skip it.

TRBV20-1,TRBJ1-6,TRBD1,15,many,TGCAGTGCTACTGATGGACAGGGAGATAATTCACCCCTCCACTTT,CSATDGQGDNSPLHF
TRBV19,TRBJ2-7,.,13,.,TGTGCCAGTAGTAGCTCAGCTTCCTACGAGCAGTACTTC,CASSSSASYEQYF
TRBV19,TRBJ1-2,.,14,.,TGTGCCAGTAGTATCCGTGCAGGGTCCGGCGGCTACACCTTC,CASSIRAGSGGYTF
TRBV12-3/TRBV12-4,TRBJ1-3,.,13,many,TGTGCCAGCAGTCGGCGGGATGGAAACACCATATATTTT,CASSRRDGNTIYF
TRBV27,TRBJ2-2,.,12,.,TGTGCCAGCAGCCCCCCAGTCGGGGAGCTGTTTTTT,CASSPPVGELFF
TRBV6-5,TRBJ1-5,.,13,many,TGTGCCAGCAGTTACTCGACCGGGGAGCCCCAGCATTTT,CASSYSTGEPQHF
TRBV14,TRBJ2-7,.,15,.,TGTGCCAGCAGCCAACGTCGGTCCGGGGCGGGAGAGCAGTACTTC,CASSQRRSGAGEQYF
TRBV29-1,TRBJ1-5,.,12,many,TGCAGCGTTGTTCTTAACAATCAGCCCCAGCATTTT,CSVVLNNQPQHF
TRBV20-1,TRBJ2-5,TRBD2,13,many,TGCAGTGCGGCCAGCGGGGGTGTGGAGACCCAGTACTTC,CSAASGGVETQYF
TRBV2,TRBJ2-5,.,15,.,TGTGCCAGTGTTACAGGCCTTCCAACCCAAGAGACCCAGTACTTC,CASVTGLPTQETQYF
TRBV6-1,TRBJ1-2,.,15,many,TGTGCCAGCAGAAAAACGGACAGCGAAAACTATGGCTACACCTTC,CASRKTDSENYGYTF
TRBV20-1,TRBJ1-1,.,13,many,TGCAGTGCTGTCCGGGGGCTGAGAACTGAAGCTTTCTTT,CSAVRGLRTEAFF
TRBV20-1,TRBJ1-5,.,15,.,TGCAGTGCTTGTTGCTGGGGCGATAGCAATCAGCCCCAGCATTTT,CSACCWGDSNQPQHF
TRBV24-1,TRBJ2-7,.,14,.,TGTGCCACCAGAGGACAGTACGCCGGCTACGAGCAGTACTTC,CATRGQYAGYEQYF
TRBV24-1,TRBJ1-5,.,14,.,TGTGCCACCAGTCCAGGATATAGCAATCAGCCCCAGCATTTT,CATSPGYSNQPQHF
TRBV6-1,TRBJ1-5,.,12,many,TGTGCCAGCAGGCAGGGAAATCAGCCCCAGCATTTT,CASRQGNQPQHF
TRBV11-1,TRBJ2-7,TRBD2,13,.,TGTGCCGGGGGGACTAGCGGGGGCTACGAGCAGTACTTC,CAGGTSGGYEQYF
TRBV6-1,TRBJ1-2,TRBD1,13,few,TGTGCCAGCAGAAACAGGGGAGCCTATGGCTACACCTTC,CASRNRGAYGYTF
TRBV6-5,TRBJ1-5,.,15,many,TGTGCCAGCAGTTACTCGAAGCCGGGCAATCAGCCCCAGCATTTT,CASSYSKPGNQPQHF
TRBV9,TRBJ1-2,.,11,many,TGTGCCAGCAGCGGCGTTTATGGCTACACCTTC,CASSGVYGYTF
TRBV12-3/TRBV12-4,TRBJ2-7,.,15,many,TGTGCCAGCAGTAGCAACCGGGACCCAGTCGGGGAGCAGTACTTC,CASSSNRDPVGEQYF
TRBV20-1,TRBJ2-5,.,11,many,TGCAGTGGTCTAGGGGAAGAGACCCAGTACTTC,CSGLGEETQYF
TRBV24-1,TRBJ2-5,TRBD2,15,.,TGTGCCACCAGTGCTCTAGCGGGAGGTGGAGAGACCCAGTACTTC,CATSALAGGGETQYF
TRBV20-1,TRBJ1-1,.,14,few,TGCAGTGCTAGAGTGGGTTCGTTGAACACTGAAGCTTTCTTT,CSARVGSLNTEAFF
TRBV6-1,TRBJ2-5,TRBD2,16,.,TGTGCCAGCAGTGAACTAGCGGGGACCTTCCAAGAGACCCAGTACTTC,CASSELAGTFQETQYF
TRBV18,TRBJ2-7,.,14,many,TGTGCCAGCTCACCAAATACGGGTTTCTACGAGCAGTACTTC,CASSPNTGFYEQYF
TRBV4-1,TRBJ1-1,TRBD1,17,many,TGCGCCAGCAGCCAAGACCGAGGGGGCGCGGGAAACACTGAAGCTTTCTTT,CASSQDRGGAGNTEAFF
TRBV6-1,TRBJ2-7,TRBD2,16,.,TGTGCCAGCAGAAACCTAGCGGGAGGGCCTTTGGACGAGCAGTACTTC,CASRNLAGGPLDEQYF
TRBV19,TRBJ1-1,TRBD1,16,few,TGTGCCAGTAGTAGTGACAGGGGGAGAGGGAACACTGAAGCTTTCTTT,CASSSDRGRGNTEAFF
TRBV20-1,TRBJ1-1,.,15,many,TGCAGTGCTAGAGGTCGTAGGACTTTGGTCTCTGAAGCTTTCTTT,CSARGRRTLVSEAFF
TRBV20-1,TRBJ1-1,.,13,many,TGCAGTGCACCGACGGGTGCGGGCACTGAAGCTTTCTTT,CSAPTGAGTEAFF
TRBV12-5,TRBJ2-7,.,12,.,TGTGCTAGTGGCCCATCGACCCACGAGCAGTACTTC,CASGPSTHEQYF
TRBV29-1,TRBJ2-7,TRBD1,14,few,TGCAGCGTTGACATAGGACAGGGAAACTACGAGCAGTACTTC,CSVDIGQGNYEQYF
TRBV14,TRBJ2-7,.,15,few,TGTGCCAGCAGCCAAGAAACGGGGGTGTTCTACGAGCAGTACTTC,CASSQETGVFYEQYF
TRBV5-1,TRBJ2-5,TRBD1,15,few,TGCGCCAGCAGCACTCTTGGGACAGGGCAAGAGACCCAGTACTTC,CASSTLGTGQETQYF
TRBV7-8,TRBJ1-1,.,13,many,TGTGCCAGCAGCTTATTTCGGGGGGCTGAAGCTTTCTTT,CASSLFRGAEAFF
TRBV11-2,TRBJ1-3,.,13,many,TGTGCCAGCAGCCTGTCCCTGGGTGGCAGGGCGAATTTT,CASSLSLGGRANF
TRBV20-1,TRBJ2-5,TRBD2,17,.,TGCAGTGCTAGGTCCTACACTAGCGGGGAGTACCAAGAGACCCAGTACTTC,CSARSYTSGEYQETQYF
TRBV20-1,TRBJ1-2,.,13,many,TGCAGTGCGGACCGGGACGCACCCTATGGCTACACCTTC,CSADRDAPYGYTF
TRBV19,TRBJ2-2,.,17,few,TGTGCCAGTAGTATCACCTTGGGGGCGCGGGTCACCGGGGAGCTGTTTTTT,CASSITLGARVTGELFF
TRBV12-3/TRBV12-4,TRBJ1-5,.,14,few,TGTGCCAGCAGTTTATGGGGGGGAAGTCAGCCCCAGCATTTT,CASSLWGGSQPQHF
TRBV19,TRBJ1-1,TRBD1,15,once,TGTGCCAGTACCCCTGCGGGACAGGGGAACACTGAAGCTTTCTTT,CASTPAGQGNTEAFF
TRBV12-3/TRBV12-4,TRBJ1-5,TRBD1,15,few,TGTGCCAGCAGTTTAGCATTACAGGGGGGCCAGCCCCAGCATTTT,CASSLALQGGQPQHF
TRBV28,TRBJ1-5,TRBD1,15,.,TGTGCCAGCTCCAGGGGACAGATGGGGATTCAGCCCCAGCATTTT,CASSRGQMGIQPQHF
TRBV2,TRBJ1-5,TRBD1,16,many,TGTGCCAGCAGTAAAACAGCGGGACAGGCTAATCAGCCCCAGCATTTT,CASSKTAGQANQPQHF
TRBV3-1,TRBJ2-2,.,16,few,TGTGCCAGCAGCCAAAGGGGACCAACGAACACCGGGGAGCTGTTTTTT,CASSQRGPTNTGELFF
TRBV7-9,TRBJ1-2,TRBD1,14,many,TGTGCCAGCAGCTTTTCCGGGACAGCTTATGGCTACACCTTC,CASSFSGTAYGYTF
TRBV13,TRBJ2-3,TRBD2,19,few,TGTGCCAGCAGCCCTGAAGCCGGGACTAGCGGGGGGAGCACAGATACGCAGTATTTT,CASSPEAGTSGGSTDTQYF
TRBV12-3/TRBV12-4,TRBJ2-7,.,11,many,TGTGCCAGCAGCCTGGGGGGACAGCAGTACTTC,CASSLGGQQYF
TRBV5-1,TRBJ1-5,.,15,few,TGCGCCAGCAGCTTGGTGGGGGGGGCCAGTCAGCCCCAGCATTTT,CASSLVGGASQPQHF
TRBV9,TRBJ1-5,TRBD1,15,many,TGTGCCAGCAGCGTAGCAGGGGGAGGGGGTCAGCCCCAGCATTTT,CASSVAGGGGQPQHF
TRBV6-1,TRBJ2-5,.,14,few,TGTGCCAGCACCGAACGGGACGGCGGAGAGACCCAGTACTTC,CASTERDGGETQYF
TRBV27,TRBJ1-2,TRBD1,13,many,TGTGCCAGTAGGGACAGGGGAGTCTATGGCTACACCTTC,CASRDRGVYGYTF